This TCR beta chain was captured by sequencing in a study of cytomegalovirus exposure and HLA in healthy donors. Overall study results and limits: A link between a missense DCLRE1C variant and TCR beta V- and J-gene trimming emerged from a later analysis. A previous analysis found most TCR beta V segments productive roughly 90% or roughly 30% of the time. Diagnosis of cytomegalovirus status made by the classifier reportedly showed high specificity and sensitivity.

Each donor was healthy, and each was a bone marrow donor. PCR amplification relied on 60 Vbeta primers (plus 13 Jbeta primers). Assay used: immunoSEQ multiplex PCR; TCRdb lists only in-frame clones, some missing. This sample yields approximately 170,000 clones, of which 81% are seen a single time; approximately 1.3% belongs to the top ten. The CDR3 contains 12 residues. The V gene's germline CDR1 is MNHEY and CDR2 SVGAGI. V dropped 2 bases and J dropped 4 bases, with 4 bases sitting between them. With regard to this clone: The antigen remains unidentified.

Sequenced material: PBMCs. The V and J genes are TRBV6-5 and TRBJ2-3, with D unclear. This clonotype originated in a man in his fifties in good health and CMV-seropositive. The CDR3 nucleotides read TGTGCCAGCAGTTACGGCCCAGATACGCAGTATTTT. As protein: CASSYGPDTQYF.